The T cell receptor (beta chain) under discussion was sequenced for a study of patients and donors after allogeneic stem cell transplantation. The CDR3 length is 12 residues. The germline V and J ends were trimmed by 6 bases and 2 bases, with 9 bases remaining between them. Germline CDR1 reads DFQATT; CDR2 reads SNEGSKA (reference sequence). TCRdb itself ran the RT-PCR reads through MiXCR, one entry per CDR3 protein. The sample contains about 150,000 distinct CDR3 sequences, over 30% of which appear only once. Sequenced sample: blood, either unsorted or a sorted T cell fraction (not recorded which). The source of this sequence is a human donor who was either an allogeneic HSCT recipient or a stem cell or donor lymphocyte infusion donor (not recorded which). It is not recorded whose cells these are; they may come from a transplant donor. V gene TRBV20-1 combines with J gene TRBJ2-3; no reliable D call. CDR3 region: CSALDPTDTQYF. As DNA, the CDR3 is TGCAGTGCCCTGGACCCCACAGATACGCAGTATTTT.